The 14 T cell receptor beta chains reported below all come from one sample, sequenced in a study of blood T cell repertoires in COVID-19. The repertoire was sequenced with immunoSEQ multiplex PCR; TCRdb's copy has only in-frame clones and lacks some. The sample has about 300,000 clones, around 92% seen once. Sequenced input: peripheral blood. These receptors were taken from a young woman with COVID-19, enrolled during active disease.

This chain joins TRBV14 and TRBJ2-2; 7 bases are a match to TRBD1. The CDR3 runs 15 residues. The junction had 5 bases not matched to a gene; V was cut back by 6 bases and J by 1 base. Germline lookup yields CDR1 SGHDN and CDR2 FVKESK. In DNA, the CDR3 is TGTGCCAGCAGGCGACAGGGTCGGAACACCGGGGAGCTGTTTTTT. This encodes CASRRQGRNTGELFF.

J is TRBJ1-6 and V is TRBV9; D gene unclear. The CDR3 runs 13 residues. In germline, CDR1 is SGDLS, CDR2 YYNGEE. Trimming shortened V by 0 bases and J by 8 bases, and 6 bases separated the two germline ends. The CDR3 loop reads CASSVETDSPLHF. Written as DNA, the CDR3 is TGTGCCAGCAGCGTAGAAACAGATTCACCCCTCCACTTT.

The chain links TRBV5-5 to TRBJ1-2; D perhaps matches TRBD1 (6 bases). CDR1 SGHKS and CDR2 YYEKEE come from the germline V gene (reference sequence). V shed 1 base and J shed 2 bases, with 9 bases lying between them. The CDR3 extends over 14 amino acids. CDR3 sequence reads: CASSLQGMNYGYTF. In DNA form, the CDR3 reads TGTGCCAGCAGCTTGCAGGGGATGAACTATGGCTACACCTTC.

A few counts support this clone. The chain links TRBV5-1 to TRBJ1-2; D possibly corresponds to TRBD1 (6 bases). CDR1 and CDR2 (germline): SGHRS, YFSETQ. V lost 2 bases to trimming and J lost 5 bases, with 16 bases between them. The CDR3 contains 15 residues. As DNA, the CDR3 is TGCGCCAGCAGCTTATCAGGGGAGGGGTTATATGGCTACACCTTC. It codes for CASSLSGEGLYGYTF.

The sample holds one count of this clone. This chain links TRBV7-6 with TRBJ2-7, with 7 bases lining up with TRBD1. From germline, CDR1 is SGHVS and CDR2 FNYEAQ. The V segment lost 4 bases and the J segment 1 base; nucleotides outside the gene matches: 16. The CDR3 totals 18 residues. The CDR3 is CASSSRRSDRENSYEQYF. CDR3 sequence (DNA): TGTGCCAGCAGCTCCCGCAGATCTGACAGGGAGAATTCCTACGAGCAGTACTTC.

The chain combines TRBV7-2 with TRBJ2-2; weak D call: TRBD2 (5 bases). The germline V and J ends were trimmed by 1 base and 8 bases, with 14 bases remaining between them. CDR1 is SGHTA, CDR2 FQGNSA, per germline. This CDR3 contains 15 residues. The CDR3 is CASSLERFSGGELFF. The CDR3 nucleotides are TGTGCCAGCAGCTTAGAACGGTTTTCGGGGGGGGAGCTGTTTTTT.

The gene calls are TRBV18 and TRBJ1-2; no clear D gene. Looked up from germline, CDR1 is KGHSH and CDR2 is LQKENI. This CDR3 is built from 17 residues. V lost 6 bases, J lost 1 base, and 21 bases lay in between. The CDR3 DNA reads TGTGCCAGCTCCCCTGGACTGAGAGGGAATAATAACTATGGCTACACCTTC. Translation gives CASSPGLRGNNNYGYTF. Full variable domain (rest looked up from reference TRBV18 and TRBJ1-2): NAGVMQNPRHLVRRRGQEARLRCSPMKGHSHVYWYRQLPEEGLKFMVYLQKENIIDESGMPKERFSAEFPKEGPSILRIQQVVRGDSAAYFCASSPGLRGNNNYGYTFGSGTRLTVV.

The CDR3 bases are TGTGCCAGCAGTTGGCCGAACACTGAAGCTTTCTTT. Encoded protein: CASSWPNTEAFF. This chain joins TRBV6-5 and TRBJ1-1, with D uncertain. Germline-derived CDR1 and CDR2 are MNHEY and SVGAGI. The CDR3 has 12 amino acids. Between the trimmed V and J ends, which lost 4 bases and 1 base, there was a span of 4 bases.

CDR3 bases: TGTGCCAGCAGCCGAGACAGGGTACGCACTGAAGCTTTCTTT. It is translated as CASSRDRVRTEAFF. The rearrangement links TRBV3-1 (or the pseudogene TRBV3-2) to TRBJ1-1, with 7 bases fitting TRBD1. The CDR3 runs 14 residues. V lost 4 bases to trimming and J lost 4 bases; unmatched junction nucleotides: 6. Germline CDR1 LGHDT, CDR2 YNNKEL (reference sequence).

CDR3 nucleotide sequence: TGTGCCAGCAGCCCCCGGAGGCCGGGCCGGTGGGGAGATACGCAGTATTTT. Amino acid sequence: CASSPRRPGRWGDTQYF. The V gene is TRBV11-3, the J gene TRBJ2-3, with a tentative D call TRBD2 (5 bases). Trimming left V 5 bases short and J 5 bases short, with 23 bases between. Germline V gives CDR1 SGHNT, CDR2 YENEEA. The CDR3 runs 17 residues.

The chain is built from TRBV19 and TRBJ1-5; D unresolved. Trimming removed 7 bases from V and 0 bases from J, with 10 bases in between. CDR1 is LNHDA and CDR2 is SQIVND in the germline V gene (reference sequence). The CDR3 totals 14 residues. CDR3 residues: CASNLRDSNQPQHF. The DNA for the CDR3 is TGTGCCAGTAACCTACGGGATAGCAATCAGCCCCAGCATTTT.

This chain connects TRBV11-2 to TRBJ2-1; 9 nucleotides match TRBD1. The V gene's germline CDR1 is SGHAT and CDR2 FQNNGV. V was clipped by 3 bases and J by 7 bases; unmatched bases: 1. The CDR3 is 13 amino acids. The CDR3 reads CASSLDRGNEQFF. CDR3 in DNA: TGTGCCAGCAGCTTGGACAGGGGTAATGAGCAGTTCTTC.

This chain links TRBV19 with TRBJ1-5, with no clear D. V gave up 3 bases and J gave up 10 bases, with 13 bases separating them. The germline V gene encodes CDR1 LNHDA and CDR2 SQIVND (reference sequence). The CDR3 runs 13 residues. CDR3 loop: CASSMLGRDPQHF. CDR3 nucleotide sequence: TGTGCCAGTAGTATGCTTGGGCGAGATCCCCAGCATTTT.

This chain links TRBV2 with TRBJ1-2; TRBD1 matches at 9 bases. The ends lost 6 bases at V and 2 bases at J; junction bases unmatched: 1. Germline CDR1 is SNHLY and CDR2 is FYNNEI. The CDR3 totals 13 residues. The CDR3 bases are TGTGCCAGCAGGGGACAGGGCAACTATGGCTACACCTTC. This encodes CASRGQGNYGYTF. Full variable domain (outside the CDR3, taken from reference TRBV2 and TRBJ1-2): EPEVTQTPSHQVTQMGQEVILRCVPISNHLYFYWYRQILGQKVEFLVSFYNNEISEKSEIFDDQFSVERPDGSNFTLKIRSTKLEDSAMYFCASRGQGNYGYTFGSGTRLTVV.